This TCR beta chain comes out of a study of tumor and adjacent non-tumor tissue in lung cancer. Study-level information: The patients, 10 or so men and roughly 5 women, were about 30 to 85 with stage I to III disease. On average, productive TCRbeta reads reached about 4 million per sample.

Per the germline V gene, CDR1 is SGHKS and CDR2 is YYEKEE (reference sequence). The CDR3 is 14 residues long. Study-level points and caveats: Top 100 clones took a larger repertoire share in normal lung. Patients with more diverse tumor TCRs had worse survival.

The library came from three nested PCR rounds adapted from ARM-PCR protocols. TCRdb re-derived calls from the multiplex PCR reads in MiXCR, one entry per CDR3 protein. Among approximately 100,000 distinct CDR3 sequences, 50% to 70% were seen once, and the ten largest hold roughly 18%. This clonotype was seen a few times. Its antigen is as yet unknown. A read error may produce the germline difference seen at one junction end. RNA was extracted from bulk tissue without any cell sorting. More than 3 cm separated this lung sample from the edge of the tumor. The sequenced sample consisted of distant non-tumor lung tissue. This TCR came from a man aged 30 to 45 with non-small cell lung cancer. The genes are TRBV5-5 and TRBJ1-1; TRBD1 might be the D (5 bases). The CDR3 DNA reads TGTGTCAGCAGCTTAGGACACACCAACACTGAAGCTTTCTTT. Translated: CVSSLGHTNTEAFF.